This TCR beta chain was identified in a study of T cells in Graves' hyperthyroidism and ophthalmopathy. Study outcomes and limitations: Appearing also in blood were most of the thyroid clonotypes expanded above 0.001. Model-based prediction identified ophthalmopathy a median 6.5 months prior to its onset.

V gave up 9 bases and J gave up 5 bases; unmatched junction bases: 11. The CDR3 runs to 15 residues. Germline loops: CDR1 ENHRY, CDR2 SYGVKD. Exclusion followed for patients with uncontrolled infection, other autoimmune disease, pregnancy or lactation. As to this clonotype: Its antigen remains unidentified.

TCR beta CDR3 regions were amplified from RNA transcripts. First-round RT-PCR of the TCR CDR3 relied on the HTBI primer set. TCRdb used MiXCR to reprocess the multiplex PCR reads, holding one entry per CDR3 protein. This table has 660,000 or so distinct CDR3 sequences, less than 45% appearing once. This chain joins TRBV10-3 and TRBJ1-1; 11 nucleotides line up with TRBD1. The receptor was isolated from an adult man with Graves' disease, either hyperthyroidism or ophthalmopathy (not recorded which). The sample comprised peripheral blood or thyroid tissue (not recorded which). In nucleotides, the CDR3 is TGTGCCATTAAGCCCGGACAGGGGGCTACGACTGAAGCTTTCTTT. Residues: CAIKPGQGATTEAFF.